Below are 23 T cell receptor beta chains sequenced from a single sample in a study of control samples from healthy donors and cancer patients. Sequencing was performed with immunoSEQ multiplex PCR; in TCRdb, only in-frame clones are kept and a portion is missing. The repertoire holds 140,000 or so clones, with around 92% as singletons. The sample taken for sequencing was blood. The receptors shown here come from a man aged 25-40 years in good health.

The gene calls are TRBV28 and TRBJ1-2; D not certain. The CDR3 length is 14 residues. CDR1 is MDHEN and CDR2 is SYDVKM in the germline V gene. With 3 bases removed from V and 7 bases from J, the gap between germline ends came to 15 bases. The CDR3 DNA sequence: TGTGCCAGCAGTTTCCTCGTCCCTCAAGCTGGCTACACCTTC. Translation: CASSFLVPQAGYTF.

This chain links TRBV7-9 with TRBJ1-5; TRBD1 is a possible D gene (6 bases). The germline V gene encodes CDR1 SEHNR and CDR2 FQNEAQ (reference sequence). This CDR3 spans 17 amino acids. Trimming cost V 1 base and J 2 bases, with 15 bases left between them. CDR3 sequence (DNA): TGTGCCAGCAGCTTAGTATCAGGGGAGGGTCGCAATCAGCCCCAGCATTTT. Translation gives CASSLVSGEGRNQPQHF.

The V gene is TRBV2, the J gene TRBJ1-1, with a weak D call TRBD1 (5 bases). Germline assignment: CDR1 SNHLY and CDR2 FYNNEI. The CDR3 spans 13 residues. Trimming took 8 bases from V and 0 from J, leaving 10 bases between them. CDR3 DNA: TGTGCCAGCGCCAGGGACTTGAACACTGAAGCTTTCTTT. Its translation: CASARDLNTEAFF.

V and J are TRBV10-1 and TRBJ2-7; a weak D match, TRBD1 (5 bases). Germline V gives CDR1 WNHNN, CDR2 SYGVQD (reference sequence). This CDR3 region has 15 residues. Trimming shortened V by 0 bases and J by 1 base, and 10 bases separated the two germline ends. The chain's CDR3 is CASSESQGASYEQYF. CDR3 nucleotide sequence: TGCGCCAGCAGTGAGTCGCAGGGTGCGTCCTACGAGCAGTACTTC.

This chain links TRBV24-1 with TRBJ2-2; 9 bases align to TRBD1. The CDR3 sequence is 14 residues long. Germline CDR1 is KGHDR and CDR2 is SFDVKD. Trimming took 9 bases from V and 1 from J; bases not matched to a gene: 2. The CDR3 loop reads CATGTGRNTGELFF. The CDR3 nucleotides read TGTGCCACCGGGACAGGGAGGAACACCGGGGAGCTGTTTTTT.

This sequence joins TRBV6-5 and TRBJ1-6; 7 bases agree with TRBD1. Per the germline V gene, CDR1 is MNHEY and CDR2 is SVGAGI. Losses at the gene ends were 5 bases for V and 12 bases for J; bases not matched to a gene: 13. This CDR3 region has 15 residues. As DNA, the CDR3 is TGTGCCAGCAGTCACAGTGGGCAGGGGGATTTACCCCTCCACTTT. Translation gives CASSHSGQGDLPLHF.

This chain links TRBV30 with TRBJ2-3; 7 nucleotides match TRBD2. Germline V gene lookup returns CDR1 GTSNPN and CDR2 SVGIG (reference sequence). This CDR3 region has 16 residues. With 0 bases clipped from V and 2 bases from J, the junction kept 8 bases outside the gene matches. The CDR3 protein is CAWSVRSGALTDTQYF. In DNA form, the CDR3 reads TGTGCCTGGAGTGTACGAAGCGGGGCCCTCACAGATACGCAGTATTTT.

V gene TRBV7-8 combines with J gene TRBJ1-1; possibly TRBD1 for D (6 bases). The CDR3 sequence is 15 residues long. Germline loops: CDR1 SGHVS, CDR2 FQNEAQ. Trimming shortened V by 5 bases and J by 6 bases, and 19 bases separated the two germline ends. The CDR3 spells CASSPDGGRVAEAFF. The CDR3 nucleotides read TGTGCCAGCAGCCCCGACGGGGGGCGGGTCGCTGAAGCTTTCTTT.

The rearrangement uses TRBV5-8 and TRBJ1-2, with 7 bases identical to TRBD1. The germline V gene encodes CDR1 SGHTS and CDR2 YDEGEE. The CDR3 has 13 amino acids. V gave up 4 bases and J gave up 8 bases; unmatched junction bases: 8. CDR3 DNA sequence: TGTGCCAGCAGCCCCCGGGACAGTCAAGGCTACACCTTC. Its translation is CASSPRDSQGYTF.

The CDR3 sequence is CASSPDRDTEAFF. The CDR3 nucleotides are TGTGCCAGCAGCCCAGACAGGGACACTGAAGCTTTCTTT. The rearrangement joins TRBV27 to TRBJ1-1, with TRBD1 matching over 7 bases. The trim removed 6 bases at V and 3 bases at J, leaving 4 bases unmatched. Germline loops: CDR1 MNHEY, CDR2 SMNVEV (reference sequence). The length of the CDR3 is 13 residues.

The rearrangement links TRBV27 to TRBJ2-7; D remains unclear. This CDR3 is 13 amino acids long. V was pared by 2 bases and J by 3 bases, with 8 bases between. Germline CDR1 is MNHEY and CDR2 is SMNVEV (reference sequence). The CDR3 coding sequence is TGTGCCAGCAGTTTAGGCATGAGCTACGAGCAGTACTTC. This encodes CASSLGMSYEQYF.

This clone was detected only once. The rearrangement uses TRBV28 and TRBJ1-6, with D possibly being TRBD1 (5 bases). V shed 6 bases and J shed 0 bases, with 18 bases lying between them. The CDR3 sequence is 18 residues long. Germline V gene data show CDR1 as MDHEN and CDR2 as SYDVKM. In DNA form, the CDR3 reads TGTGCCAGCAGGGGTTTGAGGGGATCCAGCTCCTATAATTCACCCCTCCACTTT. Translating it yields CASRGLRGSSSYNSPLHF.

The chain couples TRBV7-3 to TRBJ2-3, with 10 bases that match TRBD2. CDR1 SGHTA and CDR2 FQGTGA come from the germline V gene. The junction had 3 bases not matched to a gene; V was cut back by 5 bases and J by 4 bases. This CDR3 is 14 amino acids long. The CDR3 nucleotides read TGTGCCAGCAGCGTTAGCGGGGGGCCAGATACGCAGTATTTT. Translation gives CASSVSGGPDTQYF.

This clone was picked up a small number of times. The chain couples TRBV27 to TRBJ1-5; D uncertain. Per the germline V gene, CDR1 is MNHEY and CDR2 is SMNVEV (reference sequence). V was pared by 0 bases and J by 5 bases, with 14 bases between. The CDR3 contains 16 residues. The CDR3 sequence: CASSLSIREPYQPQHF. CDR3 DNA sequence: TGTGCCAGCAGTTTATCGATACGGGAGCCTTATCAGCCCCAGCATTTT.

V usage is TRBV6-2 or TRBV6-3 and J usage is TRBJ2-1; TRBD2 matches at 12 bases. The germline V gene encodes CDR1 MNHEY and CDR2 SVGEGT. The ends lost 4 bases at V and 12 bases at J; junction bases unmatched: 16. The length of the CDR3 is 17 residues. CDR3 nucleotides: TGTGCCAGCAGTTCCCAACTAGGACTAGCGGGACCAATGACGCAGTTCTTC. Protein product: CASSSQLGLAGPMTQFF.

This clone was picked up one time. The chain is built from TRBV14 and TRBJ2-5, with D possibly being TRBD1 (5 bases). Germline CDR1 reads SGHDN; CDR2 reads FVKESK. CDR3 length: 15 amino acids. The ends were cut back, 4 bases at V and 5 bases at J, with 17 bases in the middle. The DNA for the CDR3 is TGTGCCAGCAGCCCCCCGCAGGGCGTGGGGGAGACCCAGTACTTC. It encodes CASSPPQGVGETQYF. Combining the CDR3 with reference TRBV14 and TRBJ2-5 gives the whole variable domain EAGVTQFPSHSVIEKGQTVTLRCDPISGHDNLYWYRRVMGKEIKFLLHFVKESKQDESGMPNNRFLAERTGGTYSTLKVQPAELEDSGVYFCASSPPQGVGETQYFGPGTRLLVL.

This clone was seen a handful of times. The chain couples TRBV6-5 to TRBJ1-2; weak D call: TRBD1 (6 bases). The V and J ends lost 7 bases and 7 bases respectively, with 19 bases between them. The CDR3 is 14 residues long. CDR1 is MNHEY and CDR2 is SVGAGI in the germline V gene. Written as DNA, the CDR3 is TGTGCCAGCACCCGTTCGGGGGGCTTGGGTGGCTACACCTTC. It specifies CASTRSGGLGGYTF.

This clone was counted a single time. This chain links TRBV5-5 with TRBJ1-1; D is unresolved. The V gene lost 0 bases and the J gene lost 1 base, with 7 bases spanning the gap. Germline values: CDR1 SGHKS, CDR2 YYEKEE (reference sequence). The CDR3 totals 14 residues. This CDR3 reads CASSLAFGNTEAFF. In nucleotides, the CDR3 is TGTGCCAGCAGCTTGGCGTTTGGGAACACTGAAGCTTTCTTT.

About this clone: Other DNA sequences in the same sample also yield this CDR3. V gene TRBV6-6 combines with J gene TRBJ2-3; 8 nucleotides line up with TRBD1. The CDR3 extends over 13 amino acids. Trimming removed 5 bases from V and 4 bases from J; junction bases left unmatched: 2. Germline loops: CDR1 MNHNY, CDR2 SVGAGI (reference sequence). Written as DNA, the CDR3 is TGTGCCAGCAGTCTGACAGGGGCAGATACGCAGTATTTT. It encodes CASSLTGADTQYF.

The chain employs TRBV5-1 and TRBJ2-7; D is perhaps TRBD1 (5 bases). The ends were cut back, 1 base at V and 1 base at J, with 12 bases in the middle. Germline V gene data show CDR1 as SGHRS and CDR2 as YFSETQ. The CDR3 length is 15 residues. The CDR3, as DNA: TGCGCCAGCAGCTTGTTGGGGCAGGGTTCCTACGAGCAGTACTTC. It codes for CASSLLGQGSYEQYF.

V usage is TRBV9 and J usage is TRBJ1-1, with 7 bases identical to TRBD1. V dropped 7 bases and J dropped 0; count of bases not matched to a gene: 12. Looked up from germline, CDR1 is SGDLS and CDR2 is YYNGEE. The CDR3 covers 16 residues. CDR3 in amino acids: CASDNGRGFMNTEAFF. The CDR3 bases are TGTGCCAGCGATAATGGCAGGGGGTTCATGAACACTGAAGCTTTCTTT.

J is TRBJ2-7 and V is TRBV5-8; D uncertain. V gave up 0 bases and J gave up 0 bases, with 13 bases separating them. CDR3 length equals 16 residues. Germline V lookup: CDR1 SGHTS, CDR2 YDEGEE. The DNA for the CDR3 is TGTGCCAGCAGCTTGGTGGCAGGAGTCCGCTCCTACGAGCAGTACTTC. It translates to CASSLVAGVRSYEQYF. Based on the CDR3 plus reference TRBV5-8 and TRBJ2-7, the full variable domain is EAGVTQSPTHLIKTRGQQATLRCSPISGHTSVYWYQQALGLGLQFLLWYDEGEERNRGNFPPRFSGRQFPNYSSELNVNALELEDSALYLCASSLVAGVRSYEQYFGPGTRLTVT.

This clone has a single count. The V call is TRBV11-2, the J call TRBJ2-1; 7 positions agree with TRBD1. V was clipped by 3 bases and J by 4 bases; unmatched bases: 9. Germline V gene lookup returns CDR1 SGHAT and CDR2 FQNNGV. CDR3 length: 16 residues. CDR3 loop: CASSLEYRGPYNEQFF. The CDR3 DNA reads TGTGCCAGCAGCTTGGAATACAGGGGTCCTTACAATGAGCAGTTCTTC.